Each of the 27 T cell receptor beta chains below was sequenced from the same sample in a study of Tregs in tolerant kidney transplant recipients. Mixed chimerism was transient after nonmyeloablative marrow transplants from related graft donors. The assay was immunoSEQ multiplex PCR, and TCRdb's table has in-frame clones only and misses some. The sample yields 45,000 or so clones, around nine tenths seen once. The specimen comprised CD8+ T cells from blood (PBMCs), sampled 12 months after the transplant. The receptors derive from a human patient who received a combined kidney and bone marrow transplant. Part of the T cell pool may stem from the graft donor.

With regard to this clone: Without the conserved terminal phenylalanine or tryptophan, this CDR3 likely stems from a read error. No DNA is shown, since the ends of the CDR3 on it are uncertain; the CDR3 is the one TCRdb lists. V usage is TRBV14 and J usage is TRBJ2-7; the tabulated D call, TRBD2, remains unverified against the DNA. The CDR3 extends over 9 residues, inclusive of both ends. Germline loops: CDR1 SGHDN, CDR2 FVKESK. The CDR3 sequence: CASSQVGPG.

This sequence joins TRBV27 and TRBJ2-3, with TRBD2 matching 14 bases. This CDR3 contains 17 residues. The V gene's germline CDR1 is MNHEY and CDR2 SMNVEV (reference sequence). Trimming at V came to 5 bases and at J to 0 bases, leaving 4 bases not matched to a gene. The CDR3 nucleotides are TGTGCCAGCAGTGCGGGGACTAGCGGGAGCAGCACAGATACGCAGTATTTT. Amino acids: CASSAGTSGSSTDTQYF.

In nucleotides, the CDR3 is TGTGCCAGTCAAAATCCCGGGGGTCAGGGCTACACCTTC. It yields the protein CASQNPGGQGYTF. V gene TRBV9 combines with J gene TRBJ1-2, with a weak D call TRBD1 (5 bases). V was pared by 8 bases and J by 8 bases, with 19 bases between. CDR3 length: 13 residues. CDR1 is SGDLS and CDR2 is YYNGEE in the germline V gene.

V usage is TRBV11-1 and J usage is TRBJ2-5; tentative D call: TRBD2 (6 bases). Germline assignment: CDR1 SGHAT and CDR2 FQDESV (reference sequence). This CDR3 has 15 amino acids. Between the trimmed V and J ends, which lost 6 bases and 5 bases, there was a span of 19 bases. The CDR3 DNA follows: TGTGCCAGCAGGCGGGAATTTACAAGGAGGGAGACCCAGTACTTC. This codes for CASRREFTRRETQYF. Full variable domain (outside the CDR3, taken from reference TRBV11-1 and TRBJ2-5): EAEVAQSPRYKITEKSQAVAFWCDPISGHATLYWYRQILGQGPELLVQFQDESVVDDSQLPKDRFSAERLKGVDSTLKIQPAELGDSAMYLCASRREFTRRETQYFGPGTRLLVL.

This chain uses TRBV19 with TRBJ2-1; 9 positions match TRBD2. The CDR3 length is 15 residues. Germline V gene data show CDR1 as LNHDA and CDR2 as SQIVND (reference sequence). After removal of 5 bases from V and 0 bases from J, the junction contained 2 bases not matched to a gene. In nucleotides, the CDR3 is TGTGCCAGTAGTTATAGCGGGAGCTCCTACAATGAGCAGTTCTTC. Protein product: CASSYSGSSYNEQFF.

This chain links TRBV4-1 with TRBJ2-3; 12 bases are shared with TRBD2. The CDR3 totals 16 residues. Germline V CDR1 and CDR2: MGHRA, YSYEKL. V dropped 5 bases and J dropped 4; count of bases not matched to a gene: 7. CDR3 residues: CASSLRLAGVPDTQYF. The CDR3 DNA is TGCGCCAGCAGCTTAAGACTAGCGGGAGTCCCAGATACGCAGTATTTT.

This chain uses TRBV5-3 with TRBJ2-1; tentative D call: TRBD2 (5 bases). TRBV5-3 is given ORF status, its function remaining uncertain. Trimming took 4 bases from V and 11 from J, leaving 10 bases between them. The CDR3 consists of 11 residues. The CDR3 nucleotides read TGTGCCAGAAGCGTTCGGGAAAAGCAGTTCTTC. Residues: CARSVREKQFF.

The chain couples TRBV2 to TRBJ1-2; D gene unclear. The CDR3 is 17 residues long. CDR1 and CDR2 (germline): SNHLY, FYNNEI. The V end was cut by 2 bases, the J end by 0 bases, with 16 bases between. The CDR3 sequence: CASSEYGAAGANYGYTF. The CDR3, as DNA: TGTGCCAGCAGTGAATATGGTGCCGCTGGAGCTAACTATGGCTACACCTTC.

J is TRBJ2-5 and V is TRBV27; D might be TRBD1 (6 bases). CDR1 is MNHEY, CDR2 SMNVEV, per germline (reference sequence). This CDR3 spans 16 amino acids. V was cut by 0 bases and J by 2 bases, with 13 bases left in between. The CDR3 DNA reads TGTGCCAGCAGTTTATCGTTCGGGACAAGACAAGAGACCCAGTACTTC. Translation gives CASSLSFGTRQETQYF.

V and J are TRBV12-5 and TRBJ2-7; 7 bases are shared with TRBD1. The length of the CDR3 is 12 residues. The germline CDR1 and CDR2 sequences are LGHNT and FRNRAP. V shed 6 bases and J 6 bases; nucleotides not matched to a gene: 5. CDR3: CASGSNRGEQYF. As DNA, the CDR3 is TGTGCTAGTGGATCAAACAGGGGCGAGCAGTACTTC.

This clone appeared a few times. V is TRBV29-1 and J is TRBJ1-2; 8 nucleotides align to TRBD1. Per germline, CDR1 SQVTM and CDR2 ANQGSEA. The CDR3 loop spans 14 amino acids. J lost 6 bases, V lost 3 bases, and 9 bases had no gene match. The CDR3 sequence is CSVESTDRVNGYTF. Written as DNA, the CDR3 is TGCAGCGTTGAGTCGACGGACAGGGTAAATGGCTACACCTTC. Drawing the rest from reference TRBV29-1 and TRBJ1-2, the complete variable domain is SAVISQKPSRDICQRGTSLTIQCQVDSQVTMMFWYRQQPGQSLTLIATANQGSEATYESGFVIDKFPISRPNLTFSTLTVSNMSPEDSSIYLCSVESTDRVNGYTFGSGTRLTVV.

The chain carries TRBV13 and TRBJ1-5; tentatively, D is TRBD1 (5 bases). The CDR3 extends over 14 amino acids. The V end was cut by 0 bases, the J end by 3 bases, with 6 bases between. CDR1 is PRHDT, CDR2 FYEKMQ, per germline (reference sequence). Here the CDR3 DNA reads TGTGCCAGCAGCTTAGGGGGGCCCAATCAGCCCCAGCATTTT. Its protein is CASSLGGPNQPQHF.

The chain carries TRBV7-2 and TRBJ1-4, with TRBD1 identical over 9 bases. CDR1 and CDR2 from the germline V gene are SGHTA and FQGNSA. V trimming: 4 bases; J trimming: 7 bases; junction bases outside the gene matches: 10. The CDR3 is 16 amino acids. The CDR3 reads CASSSDIGTGIEKLFF. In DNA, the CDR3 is TGTGCCAGCAGCTCCGATATAGGGACAGGGATTGAAAAACTGTTTTTT.

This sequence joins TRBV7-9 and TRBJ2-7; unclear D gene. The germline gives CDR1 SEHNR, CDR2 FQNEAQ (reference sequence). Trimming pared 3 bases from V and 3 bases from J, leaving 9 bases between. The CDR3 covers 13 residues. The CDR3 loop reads CASSFGFDYEQYF. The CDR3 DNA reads TGTGCCAGCAGCTTCGGTTTTGACTACGAGCAGTACTTC.

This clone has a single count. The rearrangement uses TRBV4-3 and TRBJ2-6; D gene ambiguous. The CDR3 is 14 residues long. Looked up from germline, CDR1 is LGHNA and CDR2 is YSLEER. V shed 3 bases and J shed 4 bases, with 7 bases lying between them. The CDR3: CASSHYLGANVLTF. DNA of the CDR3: TGCGCCAGCAGCCACTATCTGGGGGCCAACGTCCTGACTTTC.

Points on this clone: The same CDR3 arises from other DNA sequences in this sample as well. DNA for the CDR3: TGTGCCAGCAGCTTGGGAGGGAGCTCCTACGAGCAGTACTTC. This sequence encodes CASSLGGSSYEQYF. V and J are TRBV5-6 and TRBJ2-7; possibly TRBD2 for D (5 bases). The CDR3 is 14 amino acids. V lost 0 bases to trimming and J lost 0 bases, with 7 bases between them. Germline values: CDR1 SGHDT, CDR2 YYEEEE.

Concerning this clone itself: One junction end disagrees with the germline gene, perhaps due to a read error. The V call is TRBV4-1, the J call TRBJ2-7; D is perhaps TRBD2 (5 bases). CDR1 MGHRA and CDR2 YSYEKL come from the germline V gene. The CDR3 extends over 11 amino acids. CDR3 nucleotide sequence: TGCGCCAGCAGCCAAGCAGGACTCCTACATTTC. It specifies CASSQAGLLHF.

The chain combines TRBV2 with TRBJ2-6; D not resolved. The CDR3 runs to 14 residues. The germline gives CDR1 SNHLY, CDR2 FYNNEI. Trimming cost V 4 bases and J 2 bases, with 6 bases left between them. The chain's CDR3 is CASSVYAGANVLTF. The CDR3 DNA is TGTGCCAGCAGTGTTTATGCTGGGGCCAACGTCCTGACTTTC.

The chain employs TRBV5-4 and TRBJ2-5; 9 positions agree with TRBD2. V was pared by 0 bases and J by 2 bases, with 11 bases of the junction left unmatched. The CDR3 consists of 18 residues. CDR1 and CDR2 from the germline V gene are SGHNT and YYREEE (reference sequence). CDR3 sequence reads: CASSLDPSGIRNQETQYF. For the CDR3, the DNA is TGTGCCAGCAGCTTGGACCCTAGCGGGATCCGTAATCAAGAGACCCAGTACTTC. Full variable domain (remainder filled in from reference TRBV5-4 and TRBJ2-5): ETGVTQSPTHLIKTRGQQVTLRCSSQSGHNTVSWYQQALGQGPQFIFQYYREEENGRGNFPPRFSGLQFPNYSSELNVNALELDDSALYLCASSLDPSGIRNQETQYFGPGTRLLVL.

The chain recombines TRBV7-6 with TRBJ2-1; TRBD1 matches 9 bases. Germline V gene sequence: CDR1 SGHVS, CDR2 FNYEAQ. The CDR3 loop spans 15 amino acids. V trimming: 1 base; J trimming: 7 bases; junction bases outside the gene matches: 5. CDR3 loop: CASSLGSGTGNEQFF. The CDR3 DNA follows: TGTGCCAGCAGCTTAGGATCGGGGACAGGGAATGAGCAGTTCTTC.

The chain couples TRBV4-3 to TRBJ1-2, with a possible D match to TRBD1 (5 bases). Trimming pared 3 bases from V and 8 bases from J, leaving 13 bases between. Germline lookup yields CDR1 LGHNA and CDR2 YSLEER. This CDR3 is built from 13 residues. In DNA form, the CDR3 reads TGCGCCAGCAGCCATAGTTGGGGCGACGGCTACACCTTC. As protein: CASSHSWGDGYTF.

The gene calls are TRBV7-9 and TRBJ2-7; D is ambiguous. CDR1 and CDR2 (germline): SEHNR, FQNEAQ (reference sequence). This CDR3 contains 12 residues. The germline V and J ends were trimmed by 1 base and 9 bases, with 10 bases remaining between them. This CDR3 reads CASSLESSGQYF. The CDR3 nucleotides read TGTGCCAGCAGCTTAGAGAGCTCAGGGCAGTACTTC. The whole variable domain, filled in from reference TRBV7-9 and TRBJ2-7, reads DTGVSQNPRHKITKRGQNVTFRCDPISEHNRLYWYRQTLGQGPEFLTYFQNEAQLEKSRLLSDRFSAERPKGSFSTLEIQRTEQGDSAMYLCASSLESSGQYFGPGTRLTVT.

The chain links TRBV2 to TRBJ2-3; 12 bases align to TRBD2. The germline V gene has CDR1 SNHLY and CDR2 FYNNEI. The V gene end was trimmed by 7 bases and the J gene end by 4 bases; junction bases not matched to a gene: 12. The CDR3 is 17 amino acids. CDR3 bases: TGTGCCAGCACCCAATCACAACTAGCGGGGGGTTCAGATACGCAGTATTTT. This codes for CASTQSQLAGGSDTQYF.

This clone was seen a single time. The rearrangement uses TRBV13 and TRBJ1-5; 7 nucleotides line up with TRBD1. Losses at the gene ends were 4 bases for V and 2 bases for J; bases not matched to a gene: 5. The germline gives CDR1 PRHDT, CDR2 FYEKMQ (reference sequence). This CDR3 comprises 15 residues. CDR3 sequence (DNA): TGTGCCAGCAGCTCCCAAGACAGGGGCAATCAGCCCCAGCATTTT. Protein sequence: CASSSQDRGNQPQHF. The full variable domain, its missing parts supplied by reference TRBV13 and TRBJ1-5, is AAGVIQSPRHLIKEKRETATLKCYPIPRHDTVYWYQQGPGQDPQFLISFYEKMQSDKGSIPDRFSAQQFSDYHSELNMSSLELGDSALYFCASSSQDRGNQPQHFGDGTRLSIL.

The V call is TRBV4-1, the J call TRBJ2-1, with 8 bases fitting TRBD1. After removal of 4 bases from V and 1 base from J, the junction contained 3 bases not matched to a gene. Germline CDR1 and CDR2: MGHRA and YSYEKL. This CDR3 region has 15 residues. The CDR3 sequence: CASSPRTGSYNEQFF. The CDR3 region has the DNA TGCGCCAGCAGCCCCAGGACAGGGTCCTACAATGAGCAGTTCTTC.

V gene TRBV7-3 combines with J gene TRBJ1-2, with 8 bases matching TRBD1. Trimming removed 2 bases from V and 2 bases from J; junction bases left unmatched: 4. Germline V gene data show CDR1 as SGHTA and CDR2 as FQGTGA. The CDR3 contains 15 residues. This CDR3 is CASSLDQGANYGYTF. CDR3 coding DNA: TGTGCCAGCAGCTTAGATCAGGGGGCGAACTATGGCTACACCTTC.

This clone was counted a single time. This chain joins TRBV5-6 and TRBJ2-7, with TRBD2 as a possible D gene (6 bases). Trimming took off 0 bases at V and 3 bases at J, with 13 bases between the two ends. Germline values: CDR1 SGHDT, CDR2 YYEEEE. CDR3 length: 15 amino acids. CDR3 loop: CASSLGGDRSYEQYF. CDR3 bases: TGTGCCAGCAGCTTGGGGGGGGATCGAAGCTACGAGCAGTACTTC.